This TCR beta chain came from a study of metastatic and nonmetastatic thyroid tumors. Across the whole study: It was across blood and tumor or nodule tissue from malignant and benign thyroid patients that repertoires were compared.

Whole-study results and caveats: Reportedly, malignant thyroid tumors had significantly higher TCR beta diversity than benign nodules, in blood and tumor.

This clone was detected many times. As yet, its antigen is unknown. In the original analysis: The study's classifier, a distant-metastasis tool for papillary thyroid cancer, was built using CDR3 differences across clinicopathological groups. MiXCR reprocessed the PCR reads for TCRdb. For this entry, the V and J calls and clone size follow TCRdb and not the study's own pipeline. The repertoire consists of approximately 19,000 clones, with roughly a fifth occurring once and the leading ten covering less than 35%. All patients reached thyroid surgery having received no treatment beforehand. V lost 3 bases and J 4 bases, leaving 8 bases between the germline ends. Germline CDR1 LNHDA, CDR2 SQIVND (reference sequence). This CDR3 is 13 amino acids long.

Source material: blood. This receptor was obtained from a female donor with papillary thyroid cancer or a benign thyroid nodule (not recorded which). Some clones in this sample may be carry-over from other donors' samples. This sequence joins TRBV19 and TRBJ2-3, with D possibly being TRBD1 (5 bases). This chain's CDR3 is CASSIQGSDTQYF. CDR3 sequence (DNA): TGTGCCAGTAGTATCCAGGGCTCAGATACGCAGTATTTT.